Below are 21 T cell receptor beta chains sequenced from a single sample in a study of cytomegalovirus exposure and HLA in healthy donors. In the PCR, 60 Vbeta and 13 Jbeta primers were used. Profiled with immunoSEQ multiplex PCR; TCRdb holds only in-frame clones, not every one. This sample yields approximately 120,000 clones, of which 75% to 90% are seen a single time; about 8.9% belongs to the top ten. Sequencing was performed on PBMCs. The source of these receptors is a man aged 25-45 years in good health and CMV-seropositive.

V usage is TRBV11-1 and J usage is TRBJ2-3, with D unclear. V dropped 2 bases and J dropped 2 bases, with 11 bases sitting between them. The germline V gene has CDR1 SGHAT and CDR2 FQDESV (reference sequence). This CDR3 spans 15 amino acids. CDR3: CASSLRVPPTDTQYF. DNA of the CDR3: TGTGCCAGCAGCTTAAGAGTCCCCCCCACAGATACGCAGTATTTT.

This chain uses TRBV18 with TRBJ1-4, with a weak D call TRBD1 (6 bases). Trimming removed 4 bases at V and 4 bases at J, with 13 bases between. CDR3 length equals 15 residues. Germline CDR1 KGHSH, CDR2 LQKENI. CDR3 DNA: TGTGCCAGCTCACAGACACAGGGAATTAATGAAAAACTGTTTTTT. It specifies CASSQTQGINEKLFF.

This chain joins TRBV6-5 and TRBJ1-2; TRBD1 matches at 8 bases. Unmatched junction bases numbered 5, after V lost 10 bases and J lost 7 bases. The CDR3 length is 11 residues. Germline CDR1 and CDR2: MNHEY and SVGAGI. CDR3: CAIYTGGGYTF. The CDR3 DNA sequence: TGTGCCATCTACACAGGGGGTGGCTACACCTTC.

The J gene is TRBJ2-1, the V gene TRBV5-5, with 9 positions matching TRBD1. V lost 1 base to trimming and J lost 8 bases; unmatched junction nucleotides: 4. This CDR3 spans 14 amino acids. CDR1 is SGHKS, CDR2 YYEKEE, per germline (reference sequence). The DNA for the CDR3 is TGTGCCAGCAGCTTGACAGGGGGCAAGGATGAGCAGTTCTTC. Translation: CASSLTGGKDEQFF.

J is TRBJ2-2 and V is TRBV2, with TRBD1 matching 8 bases. This CDR3 comprises 14 residues. V gave up 8 bases and J gave up 4 bases; unmatched junction bases: 6. Per the germline V gene, CDR1 is SNHLY and CDR2 is FYNNEI. The CDR3 DNA sequence: TGTGCCAGCCGCCAGGACAGGGTCACCGGGGAGCTGTTTTTT. The encoded protein is CASRQDRVTGELFF. The variable domain in full, with the rest retrieved from reference TRBV2 and TRBJ2-2, is EPEVTQTPSHQVTQMGQEVILRCVPISNHLYFYWYRQILGQKVEFLVSFYNNEISEKSEIFDDQFSVERPDGSNFTLKIRSTKLEDSAMYFCASRQDRVTGELFFGEGSRLTVL.

J is TRBJ2-5 and V is TRBV5-1; 10 bases agree with TRBD2. Germline values: CDR1 SGHRS, CDR2 YFSETQ. V lost 4 bases to trimming and J lost 4 bases; unmatched junction nucleotides: 10. The CDR3 has 16 residues. In DNA, the CDR3 is TGCGCCAGCAGCACCTCTAGCGGGGGCCGACTAGAGACCCAGTACTTC. This gives the protein CASSTSSGGRLETQYF. The variable domain in full, with the rest retrieved from reference TRBV5-1 and TRBJ2-5, is KAGVTQTPRYLIKTRGQQVTLSCSPISGHRSVSWYQQTPGQGLQFLFEYFSETQRNKGNFPGRFSGRQFSNSRSEMNVSTLELGDSALYLCASSTSSGGRLETQYFGPGTRLLVL.

The rearrangement uses TRBV7-2 and TRBJ2-1; 11 bases agree with TRBD2. With V trimmed by 4 bases and J by 7 bases, 6 bases remained unmatched. This CDR3 spans 15 amino acids. Germline V gives CDR1 SGHTA, CDR2 FQGNSA. The CDR3 loop is CASSSRSSGGNEQFF. In DNA, the CDR3 is TGTGCCAGCAGCTCACGTTCTAGCGGGGGGAATGAGCAGTTCTTC.

J is TRBJ1-6 and V is TRBV6-5, with TRBD1 identical over 7 bases. Germline lookup yields CDR1 MNHEY and CDR2 SVGAGI. There are 15 residues in the CDR3. V trimming: 5 bases; J trimming: 9 bases; junction bases outside the gene matches: 10. CDR3 nucleotide sequence: TGTGCCAGCAGTACAACAGGGGTTTCAAGTTCACCCCTCCACTTT. It is translated as CASSTTGVSSSPLHF.

The V call is TRBV19, the J call TRBJ2-1, with TRBD1 matching 8 bases. J was trimmed by 2 bases and V by 9 bases; bases with no gene match: 3. CDR1 and CDR2 (germline): LNHDA, SQIVND (reference sequence). The CDR3 totals 13 residues. The CDR3, as DNA: TGTGCCAGCGCAGGGGGCCCCTACAATGAGCAGTTCTTC. It encodes CASAGGPYNEQFF.

This chain uses TRBV9 with TRBJ2-5, with 11 bases aligning to TRBD2. The DNA matches TRBJ2-7 better at its end, which makes the J call doubtful. There are 15 residues in the CDR3. Germline V gene data show CDR1 as SGDLS and CDR2 as YYNGEE. CDR3 nucleotides: TGTGCCAGCAGCCCAAGACTAGCGGGGACAAACGAGCAGTACTTC. Its protein product is CASSPRLAGTNEQYF.

The chain joins TRBV7-9 to TRBJ2-7; possibly TRBD1 for D (5 bases). Trimming shortened V by 2 bases and J by 6 bases, and 11 bases separated the two germline ends. The germline V gene has CDR1 SEHNR and CDR2 FQNEAQ (reference sequence). The CDR3 is made up of 13 amino acids. CDR3 amino acids: CASSLSWGLEQYF. In DNA, the CDR3 is TGTGCCAGCAGCTTATCCTGGGGCCTCGAGCAGTACTTC.

The chain couples TRBV12-5 to TRBJ1-1; TRBD1 agrees at 8 bases. The CDR3 length is 16 residues. Germline loops: CDR1 LGHNT, CDR2 FRNRAP. Trimming removed 3 bases from V and 3 bases from J; junction bases left unmatched: 9. The chain's CDR3 is CASGLTTPGGHTEAFF. The CDR3, as DNA: TGTGCTAGTGGTTTAACCACCCCAGGGGGCCACACTGAAGCTTTCTTT.

The J gene is TRBJ2-5, the V gene TRBV6-4; 12 nucleotides match TRBD2. Germline V gene lookup returns CDR1 MRHNA and CDR2 SNTAGT. After removal of 6 bases from V and 3 bases from J, the junction contained 2 bases not matched to a gene. The length of the CDR3 is 14 residues. CDR3 nucleotide sequence: TGTGCCAGCAGCGGACTAGCGGGGAAAGAGACCCAGTACTTC. This encodes CASSGLAGKETQYF.

The chain is built from TRBV27 and TRBJ1-1; TRBD1 matches 8 bases. The length of the CDR3 is 14 residues. After removal of 5 bases from V and 5 bases from J, the junction contained 7 bases not matched to a gene. The germline gives CDR1 MNHEY, CDR2 SMNVEV (reference sequence). In DNA, the CDR3 is TGTGCCAGCAGTCGTGGACAGGGAAGGACTGAAGCTTTCTTT. This codes for CASSRGQGRTEAFF.

This rearrangement joins TRBV21-1 to TRBJ1-1; TRBD1 is taken as the D call from the table, unchecked against the DNA. TRBV21-1 is annotated as a pseudogene. CDR3 length equals 16 residues. CDR3 residues: CASSSPQAGLNTEAFF. CDR3 nucleotides: TGTGCCAGCAGCTCCCCCCAGGCAGGGCTGAACACTGAAGCTTTCTTT.

The rearrangement joins TRBV6-1 to TRBJ1-5; the match to TRBD1 covers 7 bases. The germline V gene has CDR1 MNHNS and CDR2 SASEGT. There are 15 residues in the CDR3. The junction had 4 bases not matched to a gene; V was cut back by 0 bases and J by 5 bases. The CDR3 region has the DNA TGTGCCAGCAGTGAAGCGAGGACAGGTGATCAGCCCCAGCATTTT. Its translation is CASSEARTGDQPQHF.

This chain uses TRBV6-5 with TRBJ1-1; D is unclear. V lost 8 bases to trimming and J lost 2 bases, with 12 bases between them. CDR1 is MNHEY and CDR2 is SVGAGI in the germline V gene. CDR3 length equals 13 residues. CDR3 sequence reads: CASGAVLNTEAFF. CDR3 nucleotide sequence: TGTGCCAGCGGCGCGGTCTTAAACACTGAAGCTTTCTTT.

V is TRBV6-5 and J is TRBJ2-5, with 11 bases fitting TRBD1. The J call may be faulty, since TRBJ2-7 better matches the DNA end. Germline loops: CDR1 MNHEY, CDR2 SVGAGI. The CDR3 consists of 15 residues. In nucleotides, the CDR3 is TGTGCCAGCAGTCCCGGACAGGGGGCTGTGTACGAGCAGTACTTC. Its translation: CASSPGQGAVYEQYF.

This chain uses TRBV7-2 with TRBJ2-1; D gene uncertain. This CDR3 is 15 amino acids long. The V gene lost 1 base and the J gene lost 7 bases, with 14 bases spanning the gap. Germline loops: CDR1 SGHTA, CDR2 FQGNSA. The CDR3 here is CASSLVAEQGNEQFF. For the CDR3, the DNA is TGTGCCAGCAGCTTAGTTGCGGAGCAAGGTAATGAGCAGTTCTTC.

This chain's CDR3 is CASSQVRGAGTDTQYF. The CDR3 region has the DNA TGCGCCAGCAGCCAAGTCAGGGGTGCGGGCACAGATACGCAGTATTTT. The rearrangement uses TRBV4-1 and TRBJ2-3; possibly TRBD1 for D (6 bases). This CDR3 is 16 amino acids long. Trimming removed 1 base at V and 1 base at J, with 12 bases between. Per the germline V gene, CDR1 is MGHRA and CDR2 is YSYEKL.

V gene TRBV2 combines with J gene TRBJ1-1; D unclear. The CDR3 length is 16 residues. Per germline, CDR1 SNHLY and CDR2 FYNNEI. V dropped 0 bases and J dropped 7 bases, with 18 bases sitting between them. CDR3 in DNA: TGTGCCAGCAGTGAAGCCCCGGACCCACTCCGGGGTGAAGCTTTCTTT. Translating gives CASSEAPDPLRGEAFF.